A selection of T cell receptor beta chains follows, all from one sample in a study of patients and donors after allogeneic stem cell transplantation. TCRdb re-called the RT-PCR reads with MiXCR, one entry per CDR3 protein. The profile covers about 200,000 distinct CDR3 sequences, with less than 50% appearing a single time and 11% taken by the ten largest. The sample taken for sequencing was blood, either unsorted or a sorted T cell fraction (not recorded which). These receptors were collected from a human donor who was either an allogeneic HSCT recipient or a stem cell or donor lymphocyte infusion donor (not recorded which). It is not recorded whose cells these are; they may come from a transplant donor. CDR3s include the opening cysteine and the closing phenylalanine or tryptophan. Each record gives: clone size, V gene, J gene, CDR3 protein. Clone sizes are given selectively: once, few, many, or a class where the clone is expanded.

>-|TRBV7-2|TRBJ1-1
CASSLYFGVGTEAFF
>few|TRBV10-3|TRBJ1-6
CAISGQGKDNSPLHF
>-|TRBV27|TRBJ1-5
CATRAMTVNQPQHF
>few|TRBV6-6|TRBJ1-1
CASTPLPERIEAFF
>-|TRBV30|TRBJ1-1
CAWSVRDGSEAFF
>-|TRBV2|TRBJ1-4
CASSGTGGRHEKLFF
>-|TRBV20-1|TRBJ1-5
CSARGTGALNVAQHF
>-|TRBV12-3/TRBV12-4|TRBJ1-1
CASRLGTGRGTEAFF
>-|TRBV20-1|TRBJ1-1
CSANSFQGDTEAFF
>-|TRBV21-1|TRBJ2-7
CASSKDSGAHEQYF
>few|TRBV28|TRBJ1-3
CASSPGQGYTIYF
>-|TRBV28|TRBJ1-5
CASSESSNQPQHF
>-|TRBV9|TRBJ2-3
CASSVSPGITDTQYF
>-|TRBV5-5|TRBJ2-6
CASRRGQGQLAGANVLTF
>-|TRBV7-9|TRBJ1-4
CASSLAQEKLFF
>-|TRBV5-1|TRBJ1-5
CASSLQAGDQPQHF
>many|TRBV7-2|TRBJ1-5
CASSLAPNQPQHF
>few|TRBV20-1|TRBJ1-6
CSAVSGRDSPLHF
>-|TRBV5-1|TRBJ2-1
CASSLYSGTVENEQFF
>-|TRBV9|TRBJ2-3
CASQALGADTQYF
>few|TRBV20-1|TRBJ1-5
CSATLWGREDNQPQHF
>-|TRBV18|TRBJ2-7
CASSATGSAYEQYF
>few|TRBV20-1|TRBJ2-3
CSATGGEGTDTQYF
>-|TRBV25-1|TRBJ1-5
CASSTGTYQPQHF
>few|TRBV5-1|TRBJ2-7
CASSLDYYEQYF
>-|TRBV29-1|TRBJ2-4
CSAGTIKNIQYF
>few|TRBV18|TRBJ2-5
CASSPIGRETQYF
>-|TRBV10-2|TRBJ2-3
CASSAGTSGRADTQYF
>-|TRBV7-3|TRBJ1-1
CASSLTRPTQGLSTEAFF
>-|TRBV5-1|TRBJ1-1
CASSLVELNTEAFF
>few|TRBV12-3/TRBV12-4|TRBJ1-2
CASTDFAGQGYGYTF
>-|TRBV20-1|TRBJ2-3
CSAEAGSGGTDTQYF
>-|TRBV4-3|TRBJ2-3
CASSQDRGISTDTQYF
>-|TRBV10-2|TRBJ2-3
CASTPAGSTDTQYF
>few|TRBV20-1|TRBJ1-2
CSASPDSDYGYTF
>-|TRBV29-1|TRBJ2-5
CSVRGHNQETQYF
>few|TRBV4-3|TRBJ2-2
CASSRWGPVNTGELFF
>-|TRBV4-2|TRBJ2-1
CASSQETGGVYNEQFF
>-|TRBV5-8|TRBJ2-5
CASRQKPGQGYQETQYF
>-|TRBV18|TRBJ1-6
CASSPRQGDRSLHF
>few|TRBV5-1|TRBJ2-2
CASSPTRGTGELFF
>-|TRBV12-3/TRBV12-4|TRBJ1-4
CASRLGLEGEKLFF
>few|TRBV5-1|TRBJ1-1
CASSRGQGNEAFF
>-|TRBV5-1|TRBJ2-3
CASSLLDKQYF
>-|TRBV20-1|TRBJ1-6
CSARAQTGSPFHF
>-|TRBV10-3|TRBJ2-2
CAISESYFGEETGELFF
>-|TRBV5-1|TRBJ1-5
CASSLAGVGNQPQHF
>few|TRBV10-3|TRBJ2-3
CAISAGVDTQYF
>-|TRBV12-3/TRBV12-4|TRBJ2-2
CASSPTSGVSGELFF
>once|TRBV29-1|TRBJ2-7
CSVAREFHEQYF
>-|TRBV27|TRBJ1-5
CASSLREGQPQHF
>few|TRBV10-3|TRBJ1-5
CAISPGPNQPQHF
>-|TRBV20-1|TRBJ2-1
CSAGGLYNEQFF
>-|TRBV5-1|TRBJ2-3
CASSFVGGGPTDTQYF
>few|TRBV6-1|TRBJ1-1
CASSHLPRWGTEAFF
>-|TRBV6-1|TRBJ1-1
CASSEKRYTFF
>medium-sized|TRBV7-9|TRBJ2-5
CASSDRGAQETQYF
>-|TRBV5-1|TRBJ2-4
CASSLLAGDWMLGKNIQYF
>-|TRBV7-2|TRBJ1-1
CASSFQGAYTEAFF